The entry below gives a single TCR beta chain sequence along with its context. Its target is not known. The record originates from a study of PD-1 blockade in classical Hodgkin lymphoma. Study observations and caveats: CD4+ but not CD8+ TCR diversity rose significantly by C4D1.

Repertoires were generated with immunoSEQ multiplex PCR, while TCRdb's copy carries only in-frame clones and drops some. The sample lists around 65,000 clones, around 91% occurring once. Exposure to brentuximab vedotin varied, and each patient had relapsed following autologous stem cell transplantation. The CDR3 sequence is 14 residues long. Germline V gives CDR1 SGHNT, CDR2 YYREEE (reference sequence). V was shortened by 1 base and J by 4 bases, with 9 bases between the two germline ends. This rearrangement joins TRBV5-4 to TRBJ1-3; D is unresolved. This receptor was taken from a human donor with classical Hodgkin lymphoma. The source material was peripheral blood mononuclear cells (PBMCs), sampled at baseline. The CDR3 DNA reads TGTGCCAGCAGCTTGTTCGGCTACGGAAACACCATATATTTT. Translated: CASSLFGYGNTIYF.